Below, 18 T cell receptor beta chains from the same sample are listed, as sequenced in a study of early T cells in non-severe SARS-CoV-2 infection. In TCRdb, the 5' RACE reads were re-called with MiXCR into one record per CDR3 protein. The sample lists tens of thousands of distinct CDR3 sequences; roughly 12% were seen once. Sequencing input: whole blood. The receptors shown here come from an adult who was a healthcare worker with PCR-confirmed SARS-CoV-2 infection or an uninfected control (not recorded which).

This clonotype was found many times. The rearrangement uses TRBV20-1 and TRBJ2-5; 9 bases are shared with TRBD1. The CDR3 totals 13 residues. Germline CDR1 reads DFQATT; CDR2 reads SNEGSKA (reference sequence). V lost 3 bases, J lost 4 bases, and 3 bases stayed unmatched. Here the CDR3 reads CSARGQGGETQYF. The CDR3 DNA follows: TGCAGTGCTAGGGGACAGGGCGGAGAGACCCAGTACTTC.

This clonotype has a count of ten or more. The chain has TRBV6-1 and TRBJ1-1; D ambiguous. Trimming pared 6 bases from V and 5 bases from J, leaving 10 bases between. The germline CDR1 and CDR2 sequences are MNHNS and SASEGT. This CDR3 region has 12 residues. The CDR3 region has the DNA TGTGCCAGCAGGAGTTTTAGGACTGAAGCTTTCTTT. Translating it yields CASRSFRTEAFF.

This chain joins TRBV11-2 and TRBJ1-4; TRBD1 agrees at 10 bases. The CDR3 is 14 amino acids. Germline V gene lookup returns CDR1 SGHAT and CDR2 FQNNGV. The ends lost 4 bases at V and 8 bases at J; junction bases unmatched: 4. CDR3 nucleotides: TGTGCCAGCAGCTCGGGACAGGGGAGCGAAAAACTGTTTTTT. Protein product: CASSSGQGSEKLFF.

The chain recombines TRBV5-1 with TRBJ2-2; D perhaps matches TRBD2 (6 bases). The V gene's germline CDR1 is SGHRS and CDR2 YFSETQ. The CDR3 is 14 residues long. The V and J ends lost 4 bases and 10 bases respectively, with 17 bases between them. In nucleotides, the CDR3 is TGCGCCAGCAGCACGAGGCGGGGTGCAGAGGAGCTGTTTTTT. This sequence encodes CASSTRRGAEELFF.

This clonotype was seen only a few times. CDR3 residues: CASSFRRVTWSSAGTNMGSYEQYF. The DNA of the CDR3 is TGTGCCAGCAGCTTCAGGCGCGTTACCTGGTCTTCTGCAGGAACCAATATGGGTTCCTACGAGCAGTACTTC. V is TRBV5-5 and J is TRBJ2-7; D uncertain. Germline V gene sequence: CDR1 SGHKS, CDR2 YYEKEE (reference sequence). The CDR3 is made up of 24 amino acids. V gave up 2 bases and J gave up 1 base, with 40 bases separating them.

The V call is TRBV5-1, the J call TRBJ2-5; D gene unclear. The CDR3 is 15 residues long. Germline V lookup: CDR1 SGHRS, CDR2 YFSETQ. Trimming stripped 7 bases from V and 0 bases from J, with 16 bases between. The CDR3 region is CASSLGLGNQETQYF. The CDR3 bases are TGCGCCAGCTCCCTCGGGTTAGGAAACCAAGAGACCCAGTACTTC.

In this sample, this clonotype turned up many times. The DNA for the CDR3 is TGTGCCAGCAGCTTGGGCGGGAGAAGCTACAATGAGCAGTTCTTC. Amino acids: CASSLGGRSYNEQFF. The chain has TRBV5-4 and TRBJ2-1; TRBD2 aligns across 7 bases. This CDR3 spans 15 amino acids. Per germline, CDR1 SGHNT and CDR2 YYREEE (reference sequence). The J segment lost 3 bases and the V segment lost 0 bases, leaving 3 bases of the junction unmatched.

V gene TRBV29-1 combines with J gene TRBJ1-1, with D unclear. The germline V and J ends were trimmed by 3 bases and 4 bases, with 15 bases remaining between them. CDR3 size: 14 residues. In germline, CDR1 is SQVTM, CDR2 ANQGSEA. CDR3 region: CSVDNGLASTEAFF. CDR3 bases: TGCAGCGTTGACAATGGACTGGCGAGCACTGAAGCTTTCTTT.

This clonotype has only a few counts. The rearrangement links TRBV10-2 to TRBJ2-5, with a possible D match to TRBD2 (6 bases). Germline CDR1 reads WSHSY; CDR2 reads SAAADI. CDR3 size: 14 residues. The ends were cut back, 5 bases at V and 4 bases at J, with 14 bases in the middle. Written as DNA, the CDR3 is TGCGCCAGCAGTTCGGACTATTCCGGAGAGACCCAGTACTTC. This gives the protein CASSSDYSGETQYF.

This clonotype was seen only once. The chain has TRBV7-9 and TRBJ2-4; perhaps TRBD1 as D (7 bases). Germline lookup yields CDR1 SEHNR and CDR2 FQNEAQ (reference sequence). The CDR3 spans 15 residues. V was clipped by 4 bases and J by 10 bases, with 20 bases between them. The CDR3, as DNA: TGTGCCAGCAGCTCCAGGGGGGACAGAGACGGGATTCAGTACTTC. It encodes CASSSRGDRDGIQYF.

V gene TRBV7-9 combines with J gene TRBJ2-7, with unresolved D. The V gene's germline CDR1 is SEHNR and CDR2 FQNEAQ (reference sequence). Deletions cut 5 bases from V and 3 bases from J, with 11 bases between. The CDR3 extends over 13 amino acids. Here the CDR3 DNA reads TGTGCCAGCAGCGCCACCCCAAACTACGAGCAGTACTTC. Its protein product is CASSATPNYEQYF.

This clonotype came up many times. The V gene is TRBV28, the J gene TRBJ1-2; D not certain. CDR1 is MDHEN and CDR2 is SYDVKM in the germline V gene. The CDR3 loop spans 11 amino acids. Trimming removed 4 bases at V and 4 bases at J, with 4 bases between. The CDR3 DNA reads as TGTGCCAGCAGTTCTCTCTATGGCTACACCTTC. Protein sequence: CASSSLYGYTF.

The chain joins TRBV6-1 to TRBJ2-6; 7 positions match TRBD1. Germline trimming cut 8 bases from V and 0 bases from J; bases unmatched to any gene: 10. The CDR3 runs to 17 residues. The germline CDR1 and CDR2 sequences are MNHNS and SASEGT. The CDR3 spells CASATGESNSGANVLTF. The CDR3 coding sequence is TGTGCCAGCGCAACAGGGGAATCAAACTCTGGGGCCAACGTCCTGACTTTC.

This chain connects TRBV7-9 to TRBJ1-1; D is perhaps TRBD1 (5 bases). The germline V gene encodes CDR1 SEHNR and CDR2 FQNEAQ (reference sequence). This CDR3 has 14 amino acids. V lost 6 bases and J 1 base, leaving 12 bases between the germline ends. The CDR3 spells CASRAGDSNTEAFF. CDR3 DNA sequence: TGTGCCAGCAGAGCCGGGGACTCGAACACTGAAGCTTTCTTT.

CDR3 nucleotide sequence: TGTGCCAGCAGTTACTTACGGGCCGGGAGCTACGAGCAGTACTTC. Translated: CASSYLRAGSYEQYF. The J gene is TRBJ2-7, the V gene TRBV6-5; D is possibly TRBD2 (6 bases). The length of the CDR3 is 15 residues. The germline V gene has CDR1 MNHEY and CDR2 SVGAGI. Trimming removed 1 base at V and 3 bases at J, with 13 bases between.

In this sample, this clonotype turned up once. The V and J genes are TRBV6-1 and TRBJ1-1; no firm D call. Trimming took 2 bases from V and 4 from J, leaving 11 bases between them. Germline V gene sequence: CDR1 MNHNS, CDR2 SASEGT. CDR3 size: 14 residues. The DNA of the CDR3 is TGTGCCAGCAGTGAAAGGAGGGATGGCACTGAAGCTTTCTTT. Its protein product is CASSERRDGTEAFF.

In its sample, this clonotype was seen many times. The chain recombines TRBV3-1 with TRBJ2-1, with D hard to call. Germline-derived CDR1 and CDR2 are LGHDT and YNNKEL (reference sequence). V shed 0 bases and J shed 10 bases, with 10 bases lying between them. CDR3 length equals 13 residues. The CDR3 protein is CASSQEGKREQFF. CDR3 coding DNA: TGTGCCAGCAGCCAAGAAGGAAAGCGAGAGCAGTTCTTC.

This clonotype was observed a few times. The rearrangement joins TRBV2 to TRBJ2-3; 10 nucleotides match TRBD1. The CDR3 contains 16 residues. V shed 6 bases, J shed 2 bases, and the junction held 8 bases outside the gene matches. CDR1 is SNHLY and CDR2 is FYNNEI in the germline V gene. The CDR3 sequence: CASSAPTGGITDTQYF. The CDR3 DNA follows: TGTGCCAGCAGCGCTCCGACAGGGGGCATCACAGATACGCAGTATTTT.